These 4 T cell receptor beta chains came from one sample sequenced in a study of CD8 T cells in ankylosing spondylitis. A single record per CDR3 protein comes from TCRdb applying MiXCR to the 5' RACE reads. The table lists some 250,000 distinct CDR3 sequences, about 10% of them singletons. Sequenced: blood, either unsorted or a sorted T cell fraction (not recorded which). These receptors were obtained from a male donor with ankylosing spondylitis or in good health (not recorded which).

This clonotype has at least ten counts. The chain uses TRBV15 and TRBJ2-7, with D perhaps being TRBD1 or TRBD2 (6 bases each). This CDR3 region has 13 residues. The germline V and J ends were trimmed by 5 bases and 7 bases, with 15 bases remaining between them. Per the germline V gene, CDR1 is LNHNV and CDR2 is YYDKDF (reference sequence). The CDR3 reads CATSRGLYEEQYF. DNA of the CDR3: TGTGCCACCAGCCGGGGGCTGTATGAGGAGCAGTACTTC. Using reference TRBV15 and TRBJ2-7 for the parts outside the CDR3, the full variable domain is DAMVIQNPRYQVTQFGKPVTLSCSQTLNHNVMYWYQQKSSQAPKLLFHYYDKDFNNEADTPDNFQSRRPNTSFCFLDIRSPGLGDTAMYLCATSRGLYEEQYFGPGTRLTVT.

This chain links TRBV5-1 with TRBJ2-7; D is undetermined. Per germline, CDR1 SGHRS and CDR2 YFSETQ. This CDR3 is built from 13 residues. Trimming took off 4 bases at V and 3 bases at J, with 11 bases between the two ends. The CDR3 sequence is CASSDALNYEQYF. The DNA of the CDR3 is TGCGCCAGCAGCGACGCATTGAACTACGAGCAGTACTTC.

This clonotype came up many times. V usage is TRBV7-6 and J usage is TRBJ2-7; D remains unclear. This CDR3 is built from 13 residues. Germline assignment: CDR1 SGHVS and CDR2 FNYEAQ. With 1 base removed from V and 1 base from J, the gap between germline ends came to 5 bases. DNA of the CDR3: TGTGCCAGCAGCTTAGACACATCCTACGAGCAGTACTTC. Translating gives CASSLDTSYEQYF.

This clonotype was seen at least ten times. The chain is built from TRBV5-5 and TRBJ2-7; tentatively, D is TRBD1 (5 bases). Germline-derived CDR1 and CDR2 are SGHKS and YYEKEE (reference sequence). The CDR3 consists of 13 residues. V dropped 3 bases and J dropped 0 bases, with 7 bases sitting between them. In DNA form, the CDR3 reads TGTGCCAGCAGCTCCACAGGCTCCTACGAGCAGTACTTC. Residues: CASSSTGSYEQYF. The whole variable domain, remainder taken from reference TRBV5-5 and TRBJ2-7, is DAGVTQSPTHLIKTRGQQVTLRCSPISGHKSVSWYQQVLGQGPQFIFQYYEKEERGRGNFPDRFSARQFPNYSSELNVNALLLGDSALYLCASSSTGSYEQYFGPGTRLTVT.